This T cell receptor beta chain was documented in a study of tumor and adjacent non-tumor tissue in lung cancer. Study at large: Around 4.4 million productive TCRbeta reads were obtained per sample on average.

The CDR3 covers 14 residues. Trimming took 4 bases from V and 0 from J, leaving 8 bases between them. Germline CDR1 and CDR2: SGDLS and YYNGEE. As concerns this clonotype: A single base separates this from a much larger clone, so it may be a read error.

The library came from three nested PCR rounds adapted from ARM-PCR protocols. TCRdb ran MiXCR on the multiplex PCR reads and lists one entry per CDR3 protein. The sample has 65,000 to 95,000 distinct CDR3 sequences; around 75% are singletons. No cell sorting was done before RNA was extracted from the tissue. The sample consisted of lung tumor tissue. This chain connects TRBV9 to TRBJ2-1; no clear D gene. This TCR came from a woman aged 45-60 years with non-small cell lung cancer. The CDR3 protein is CASSFTNSYNEQFF. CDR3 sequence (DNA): TGTGCCAGCAGCTTCACAAACTCCTACAATGAGCAGTTCTTC.